What follows is one T cell receptor beta chain and its context. Its antigen is unknown. Treatment in this sample: oral pan-JAK inhibitor, 5-10 mg twice daily. In alopecia areata patients, both lesional scalp punch biopsies and peripheral blood were collected. The V gene's germline CDR1 is KGHSH and CDR2 LQKENI. Trimming shortened V by 6 bases and J by 16 bases, and 22 bases separated the two germline ends. The CDR3 spans 14 residues. The sequencing template was cDNA reverse transcribed from extracted RNA. Measured with immunoSEQ multiplex PCR; TCRdb has only the in-frame clones, and not every one. This table holds a few hundred thousand clones, around 57% found once. This record belongs to a study of CD8+ T cells in alopecia areata. Across the whole study: Percent of scalp involved defined treated patients' severity scores.

Regarding the study as a whole: Higher clonality and more expanded CD8+ clones appeared in lesional than normal scalp. Because one nonresponder was included, the link of baseline CD8+ expansion to response is considered uncertain.

This sequence joins TRBV18 and TRBJ1-6, with a possible D match to TRBD1 (5 bases). The material was CD4+ T cells sorted from blood, obtained at week 4, from a patient treated with tofacitinib. The receptor's source is a human donor with alopecia areata. The chain's CDR3 is CASSQTIHRDGLHF. CDR3 DNA: TGTGCCAGCTCCCAAACAATCCATCGGGACGGGCTCCACTTT.